One and the same sample provided the 3 T cell receptor beta chains below, sequenced in a study of regulatory T cells in long-lasting Graves disease. Time point meaning: newly diagnosed GD, antithyroid drugs for less than 3 months. After RNA was extracted from PBMCs, the TCR library was made from it. Investigators prepared the TCR beta libraries by applying iRepertoire HTBI primers and Arm-PCR of CDR3 regions. TCRdb fed the multiplex PCR reads into MiXCR, producing one record per CDR3 protein. The sample consists of 200,000 to 300,000 distinct CDR3 sequences, around 20% of them appearing once. The source was peripheral blood mononuclear cells (PBMCs), collected at new diagnosis, from a patient treated with antithyroid drugs. Receptors were obtained from a female donor with Graves disease.

The chain is built from TRBV16 and TRBJ1-2, with unresolved D. Germline V CDR1 and CDR2: KGHSY, FQNENV. Deletions cut 1 base from V and 6 bases from J, with 9 bases between. The CDR3 contains 13 residues. The DNA of the CDR3 is TGTGCCAGCAGCCAATTGTACGGAAATGGCTACACCTTC. Residues: CASSQLYGNGYTF.

The table lists this clonotype with many counts. CDR3 in amino acids: CSVKTGPVGEQYF. The CDR3 nucleotides are TGCAGCGTCAAGACCGGCCCTGTGGGCGAGCAGTACTTC. The V call is TRBV29-1, the J call TRBJ2-7, with D hard to call. Trimming removed 6 bases from V and 6 bases from J, with 18 bases in between. This CDR3 contains 13 residues. CDR1 SQVTM and CDR2 ANQGSEA come from the germline V gene.

This chain joins TRBV7-2 and TRBJ2-5, with D perhaps matching TRBD1 or TRBD2 (5 bases each). V was cut by 4 bases and J by 5 bases, with 20 bases left in between. CDR3 length: 16 residues. Germline V lookup: CDR1 SGHTA, CDR2 FQGNSA. CDR3 region: CASSYGGRIGAETQYF. The CDR3 DNA is TGTGCCAGCAGCTACGGAGGCCGGATCGGGGCGGAGACCCAGTACTTC.